These 28 T cell receptor beta chains originate from one sample sequenced in a study of tumor-infiltrating lymphocytes in primary liver carcinoma. Both RNA and DNA were isolated together from about 21-30 mg of bulk tissue that had not been sorted. From around 500 ng of total RNA, TCR beta-specific cDNA was reverse-transcribed using a constant-region primer. It was through three nested multiplex PCR rounds of slightly modified ARM-PCR that TCR beta libraries arose. Each of the first two PCR rounds ran roughly 9 cycles with TRBV1-TRBV30 forward and C-beta reverse primers. Using its own MiXCR run on the multiplex PCR reads, TCRdb lists one record per CDR3 protein. The profile shows about 120,000 distinct CDR3 sequences, around 70% of them singletons. Sequenced material: tumor-adjacent normal liver tissue. The receptor set was obtained from a woman aged 60-75 years with primary liver carcinoma and hepatitis B virus infection.

For this clonotype: An end of the junction does not agree with germline; a read error may underlie this. This rearrangement joins TRBV12-3 or TRBV12-4 to TRBJ2-2; the match to TRBD2 covers 7 bases. CDR3 size: 16 residues. CDR3 in amino acids: CASSSAAGANTRELFF. For the CDR3, the DNA is TGTGCCAGCAGTTCAGCTGCGGGAGCGAACACCAGGGAGCTGTTTTTT.

This clonotype was detected only a few times. This likely comes from a read error, as the CDR3 has no conserved phenylalanine or tryptophan at its end. The V and J genes are TRBV6-5 and TRBJ1-1; D possibly corresponds to TRBD1 (6 bases). CDR3 length: 14 amino acids. The germline V gene encodes CDR1 MNHEY and CDR2 SVGAGI. DNA of the CDR3: TGTGCCAGCAACGATGCAGGGGTGAAAACTGAAGCTTTCTTA. Translated: CASNDAGVKTEAFL.

Points on this clonotype: The CDR3 carries no conserved terminal phenylalanine or tryptophan, so it likely arises from a read error. The genes are TRBV20-1 and TRBJ2-1; D may be TRBD1 (5 bases). Germline V gene sequence: CDR1 DFQATT, CDR2 SNEGSKA (reference sequence). V gave up 3 bases and J gave up 4 bases, with 7 bases separating them. The CDR3 runs to 12 residues. The CDR3 here is CSASRQYNEQFL. Written as DNA, the CDR3 is TGCAGTGCTAGCCGACAGTACAATGAGCAGTTCTTA.

The genes are TRBV6-5 and TRBJ2-5; D is possibly TRBD1 or TRBD2 (6 bases each). Deletions cut 6 bases from V and 5 bases from J, with 16 bases between. This CDR3 comprises 14 residues. Germline CDR1 reads MNHEY; CDR2 reads SVGAGI. Here the CDR3 DNA reads TGTGCCAGCAGACTGCCCGGGGGCCGGGAGACCCAGTACTTC. Translation: CASRLPGGRETQYF.

In its sample, this clonotype was seen many times. The chain recombines TRBV6-1 with TRBJ2-7, with 11 nucleotides matching TRBD1. J lost 4 bases, V lost 7 bases, and 9 bases had no gene match. Germline loops: CDR1 MNHNS, CDR2 SASEGT. This CDR3 has 15 residues. CDR3 coding DNA: TGTGCCAGCACCTCTTCCGGGACAGGGGGTTACGAGCAGTACTTC. Encoded protein: CASTSSGTGGYEQYF.

This clonotype was seen at least ten times. The chain couples TRBV7-8 to TRBJ1-3; no clear D gene. Germline V gives CDR1 SGHVS, CDR2 FQNEAQ. This CDR3 contains 14 residues. V lost 3 bases to trimming and J lost 3 bases, with 9 bases between them. The CDR3 DNA reads TGTGCCAGCAGCTTGATCGAGGTTGGAAACACCATATATTTT. It is translated as CASSLIEVGNTIYF.

A remark on this clonotype: The junction differs from germline at one of its ends, possibly a read error. The chain links TRBV19 to TRBJ1-2, with no clear D. CDR3 length: 13 amino acids. CDR1 is LNHDA, CDR2 SQIVND, per germline (reference sequence). The CDR3 is CASCMRQMVGYTF. As DNA, the CDR3 is TGTGCCAGTTGTATGCGGCAGATGGTGGGCTACACCTTC. The whole variable domain, filled in from reference TRBV19 and TRBJ1-2, reads DGGITQSPKYLFRKEGQNVTLSCEQNLNHDAMYWYRQDPGQGLRLIYYSQIVNDFQKGDIAEGYSVSREKKESFPLTVTSAQKNPTAFYLCASCMRQMVGYTFGSGTRLTVV.

Comments on this clonotype: A read error is possible here, since a much larger clone lies one base away. The chain couples TRBV6-1 to TRBJ2-7; D is ambiguous. The germline V gene encodes CDR1 MNHNS and CDR2 SASEGT. V lost 5 bases and J lost 6, with 14 bases in between. This CDR3 region has 13 residues. DNA of the CDR3: TGTGCCAGCAGTCAAACCGGATGGGTCGAGCAGTACTTC. It specifies CASSQTGWVEQYF.

On this clonotype itself: A much more abundant neighbour one base away suggests this may be a read error. This chain joins TRBV5-1 and TRBJ1-2; tentative D call: TRBD1 (6 bases). The CDR3 has 15 residues. In germline, CDR1 is SGHRS, CDR2 YFSETQ. Trimming took 0 bases from V and 5 from J, leaving 14 bases between them. CDR3 nucleotides: TGCGCCAGCAGCTTGGTCTGGGGGCGGGAGTATGGCTACACCTTC. Translated, it gives CASSLVWGREYGYTF.

Concerning this clonotype: Just one base apart from a much larger clone, this may be a read error. The J gene is TRBJ1-3, the V gene TRBV28; possible D gene TRBD1, 5 bases. Looked up from germline, CDR1 is MDHEN and CDR2 is SYDVKM. There are 14 residues in the CDR3. CDR3 in DNA: TGTGCCAACAGTCCGGTAGGGGCTGGAAACACCATATATTTT. Translating it yields CANSPVGAGNTIYF. Based on the CDR3 plus reference TRBV28 and TRBJ1-3, the full variable domain is DVKVTQSSRYLVKRTGEKVFLECVQDMDHENMFWYRQDPGLGLRLIYFSYDVKMKEKGDIPEGYSVSREKKERFSLILESASTNQTSMYLCANSPVGAGNTIYFGEGSWLTVV.

As concerns this clonotype: The CDR3 does not close with the conserved phenylalanine or tryptophan, likely indicating a read error. The rearrangement joins TRBV29-1 to TRBJ2-7; D gene uncertain. Deletions cut 4 bases from V and 7 bases from J, with 8 bases between. The germline V gene has CDR1 SQVTM and CDR2 ANQGSEA. The CDR3 totals 10 residues. The CDR3 sequence: CSVAGNEQYL. In DNA, the CDR3 is TGCAGCGTTGCCGGTAATGAGCAGTACTTA.

This clonotype has a count of ten or more. The J gene is TRBJ2-1, the V gene TRBV12-3 or TRBV12-4; no clear D gene. V was cut by 6 bases and J by 7 bases, with 13 bases left in between. This CDR3 comprises 13 residues. CDR3 bases: TGTGCCAGCAGGCTCGGTGGGGTGAATGAGCAGTTCTTC. It translates to CASRLGGVNEQFF.

A note on this clonotype: It is likely a read error, because the conserved phenylalanine at the end of the CDR3 is missing. Because the CDR3's place on the DNA is in doubt, the DNA is left out and the CDR3 is given as listed by TCRdb. The chain recombines TRBV11-2 with TRBJ2-1; the table's D gene call, TRBD2, was not cross checked with the DNA. The CDR3 spans 13 residues, counting both ends. Germline V gene data show CDR1 as SGHAT and CDR2 as FQNNGV. CDR3: CASSSGRHNELFL.

With regard to this clonotype: With a much larger clone just one base away, this may be a read error. This chain links TRBV10-3 with TRBJ2-2, with D possibly TRBD2 on 6 matching bases. Trimming cost V 9 bases and J 3 bases, with 11 bases left between them. The CDR3 has 13 amino acids. The germline CDR1 and CDR2 sequences are ENHRY and SYGVKD. CDR3 region: CAITGDYTGELFF. The CDR3 bases are TGTGCCATTACTGGGGACTACACCGGGGAGCTGTTTTTT.

This chain joins TRBV16 and TRBJ1-2; D is perhaps TRBD1 (6 bases). The V and J ends lost 4 bases and 8 bases respectively, with 14 bases between them. Germline V gene data show CDR1 as KGHSY and CDR2 as FQNENV. The CDR3 loop spans 13 amino acids. As DNA, the CDR3 is TGTGCCAGCAGCCCTCGGCACAGGGAGGGCTACACCTTC. It yields the protein CASSPRHREGYTF.

Only one count was recorded for this clonotype. This chain links TRBV28 with TRBJ2-7; possible D gene TRBD1, 6 bases. From germline, CDR1 is MDHEN and CDR2 SYDVKM. The CDR3 is 13 amino acids. The CDR3 DNA reads TGTGGTAGCAGCTTGACAGGCGTCGGGGAGCAGTACTTC. This gives the protein CGSSLTGVGEQYF.

As concerns this clonotype: A single base separates this from a much larger clone, so it may be a read error. The CDR3 loop reads CAWSKSGGPFF. CDR3 DNA: TGTGCCTGGTCCAAATCGGGGGGTCCGTTCTTC. The V gene is TRBV30, the J gene TRBJ2-1; 7 bases map to TRBD2. Looked up from germline, CDR1 is GTSNPN and CDR2 is SVGIG (reference sequence). This CDR3 is built from 11 residues. V trimming: 5 bases; J trimming: 15 bases; junction bases outside the gene matches: 10.

To note about this clonotype: One junction end does not reproduce the germline sequence, and a read error may be involved. The CDR3 DNA is TGCAGCGTTGACGGTGGAGGCATAGATACGCAATATTTT. It translates to CSVDGGGIDTQYF. The rearrangement links TRBV29-1 to TRBJ2-3, with a tentative D call TRBD2 (5 bases). Germline CDR1 and CDR2: SQVTM and ANQGSEA. CDR3 length: 13 amino acids.

On this clonotype itself: A much larger clonotype is one base distant, so this may be a read error. The rearrangement links TRBV28 to TRBJ2-3; D remains unclear. CDR1 is MDHEN, CDR2 SYDVKM, per germline. Trimming removed 6 bases from V and 4 bases from J, with 14 bases in between. The CDR3 length is 14 residues. CDR3 nucleotide sequence: TGTGCCAGCAGCACTATTAGTTCGGCAGATACGCAGTATTTT. Translated, it gives CASSTISSADTQYF.

Comment on this clonotype: Since no conserved phenylalanine or tryptophan closes the CDR3, a read error is the likely cause. The limits of the CDR3 on the DNA are not certain, so only TCRdb's listed CDR3 is given. The V and J genes are TRBV11-2 and TRBJ2-5; TRBD1 is the table's D call and was not checked against the DNA. The CDR3 contains 13 residues when both ends are counted. CDR1 SGHAT and CDR2 FQNNGV come from the germline V gene. CDR3 in amino acids: CASSLDIGDREYL.

This clonotype was counted only a few times. The rearrangement joins TRBV21-1 to TRBJ2-3. TRBV21-1 is designated a pseudogene. CDR3 length equals 13 residues. CDR3 sequence: CASSNASTDTQYF. The CDR3 coding sequence is TGTGCCAGCAGCAATGCTAGCACAGATACGCAGTATTTT.

The count of this clonotype is one. V and J are TRBV29-1 and TRBJ2-5, with 8 bases aligning to TRBD2. V shed 5 bases and J 4 bases; nucleotides not matched to a gene: 9. CDR1 and CDR2 (germline): SQVTM, ANQGSEA. This CDR3 comprises 14 residues. The CDR3 here is CSVYGGVGLETQYF. As DNA, the CDR3 is TGCAGCGTTTACGGGGGGGTAGGACTAGAGACCCAGTACTTC.

Concerning this clonotype: This may come from a read error, since a much larger clone is one base off. The gene calls are TRBV30 and TRBJ2-7; weak D call: TRBD1 (5 bases). Germline V gives CDR1 GTSNPN, CDR2 SVGIG (reference sequence). The CDR3 runs 13 residues. CDR3 amino acids: CVWSVQVGAQQDF. DNA of the CDR3: TGTGTCTGGAGTGTACAGGTCGGAGCCCAGCAGGACTTC. Filled out from reference TRBV30 and TRBJ2-7, the complete variable domain reads SQTIHQWPATLVQPVGSPLSLECTVEGTSNPNLYWYRQAAGRGLQLLFYSVGIGQISSEVPQNLSASRPQDRQFILSSKKLLLSDSGFYLCVWSVQVGAQQDFGPGTRLTVT.

As for this clonotype: At one boundary the junction diverges from the germline segment, which might be a read error. V and J are TRBV4-2 and TRBJ2-7; possibly TRBD1 for D (6 bases). The CDR3 loop spans 14 amino acids. CDR1 LGHNA and CDR2 YNFKEQ come from the germline V gene. CDR3 nucleotide sequence: TGTGGCAGCAGCCGGGCGGACAGTCCCTACGAGCAGTACTTC. It yields the protein CGSSRADSPYEQYF.

Comment on this clonotype: Sequence at one end of the junction differs from germline and may be a read error. The V call is TRBV5-1, the J call TRBJ2-3; TRBD2 matches at 9 bases. This CDR3 is built from 16 residues. Germline V lookup: CDR1 SGHRS, CDR2 YFSETQ. As DNA, the CDR3 is TGCGCCAGCAACCCGGTTTTAGCGGGAGAAGGGGATACACAGTATTTT. Amino acids: CASNPVLAGEGDTQYF.

The CDR3 DNA sequence: TGCAGCGTTCATTCGATACAGGGAGGGGACACAGATACGCAGTATTTT. It translates to CSVHSIQGGDTDTQYF. This rearrangement joins TRBV29-1 to TRBJ2-3; possibly TRBD2 for D (7 bases). CDR1 is SQVTM, CDR2 ANQGSEA, per germline. V was clipped by 5 bases and J by 2 bases, with 20 bases between them. This CDR3 contains 16 residues.

V and J are TRBV20-1 and TRBJ2-1; the D gene could be TRBD1 or TRBD2 (5 bases each). The germline CDR1 and CDR2 sequences are DFQATT and SNEGSKA (reference sequence). The CDR3 has 12 amino acids. V was pared by 5 bases and J by 8 bases, with 13 bases between. CDR3 in amino acids: CSAGGFSDEQFF. The CDR3 nucleotides read TGCAGTGCTGGGGGTTTTTCGGATGAGCAGTTCTTC.

V and J are TRBV6-8 and TRBJ1-2; tentative D call: TRBD1 (6 bases). The CDR3 length is 15 residues. The germline V and J ends were trimmed by 6 bases and 4 bases, with 18 bases remaining between them. Germline loops: CDR1 MNHGY, CDR2 SAAAGT. This CDR3 is CASRPRDIQVYGYTF. CDR3 sequence (DNA): TGTGCCAGCAGGCCCCGGGACATACAGGTCTATGGCTACACCTTC.